This T cell receptor beta chain emerged from a study of regulatory T cells in long-lasting Graves disease. Broader study findings: Repertoires from persistent disease leaned toward TRBV28, TRBJ1-2 and TRBJ2-5.

The CDR3 consists of 17 residues. V lost 7 bases, J lost 3 bases, and 11 bases stayed unmatched. Germline V gene data show CDR1 as MNHNS and CDR2 as SASEGT. Time point described: newly diagnosed GD, antithyroid drugs for less than 3 months. With RNA extracted from PBMCs as input, the TCR library was made. This clonotype occurred many times. Its specificity is unknown. The TCR beta library used iRepertoire HTBI primers with Arm-PCR amplification of CDR3. In the authors' workflow: Among the samples, roughly 61 TRBV and 14 to 15 TRBJ segments were identified. TCRdb used MiXCR to reprocess the multiplex PCR reads, holding one entry per CDR3 protein. TCRdb's processing, not the authors', yielded these V and J calls. The table includes 450,000 to 650,000 distinct CDR3 sequences, 15% to 20% detected once. These data also featured in a second study, about T cells in Graves' hyperthyroidism and ophthalmopathy. From that paper: Patients with uncontrolled infections, other autoimmune diseases, pregnancy or lactation were excluded.

V and J are TRBV6-1 and TRBJ2-2, with 10 bases matching TRBD1. This clonotype originated in a woman aged 35-60 years with Graves disease. Sequenced material: peripheral blood mononuclear cells (PBMCs), taken at new diagnosis, from a patient treated with antithyroid drugs. Written as DNA, the CDR3 is TGTGCCAGCACCCAGCGGGACAGGGGTATTGACACCGGGGAGCTGTTTTTT. Translating gives CASTQRDRGIDTGELFF.